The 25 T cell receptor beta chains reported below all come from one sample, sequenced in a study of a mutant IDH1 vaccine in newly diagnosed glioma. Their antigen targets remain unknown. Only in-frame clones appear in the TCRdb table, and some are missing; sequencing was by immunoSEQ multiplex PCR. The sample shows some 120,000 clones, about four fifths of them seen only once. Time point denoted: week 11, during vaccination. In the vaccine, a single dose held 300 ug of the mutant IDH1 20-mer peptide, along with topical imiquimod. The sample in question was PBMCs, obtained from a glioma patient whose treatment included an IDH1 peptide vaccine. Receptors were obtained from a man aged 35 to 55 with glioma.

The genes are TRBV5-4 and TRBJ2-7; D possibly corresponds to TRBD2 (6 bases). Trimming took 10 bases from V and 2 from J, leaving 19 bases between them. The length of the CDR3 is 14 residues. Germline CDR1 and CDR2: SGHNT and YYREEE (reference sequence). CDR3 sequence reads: CAFGVRERAYEQYF. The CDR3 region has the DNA TGTGCCTTCGGTGTCCGGGAGAGGGCCTACGAGCAGTACTTC.

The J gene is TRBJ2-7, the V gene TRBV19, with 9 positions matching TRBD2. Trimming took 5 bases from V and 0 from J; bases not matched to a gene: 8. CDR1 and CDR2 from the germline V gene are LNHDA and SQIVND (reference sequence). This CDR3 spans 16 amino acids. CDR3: CASSLKLAGLSYEQYF. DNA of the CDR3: TGTGCCAGTAGTCTCAAACTAGCGGGTCTCTCCTACGAGCAGTACTTC.

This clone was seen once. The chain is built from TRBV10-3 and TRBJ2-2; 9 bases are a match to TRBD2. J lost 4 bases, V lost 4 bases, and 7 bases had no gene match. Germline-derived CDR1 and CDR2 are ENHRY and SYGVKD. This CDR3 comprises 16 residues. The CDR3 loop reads CAISGRLAGPTGELFF. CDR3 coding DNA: TGTGCCATCAGTGGTCGGCTAGCGGGGCCCACCGGGGAGCTGTTTTTT.

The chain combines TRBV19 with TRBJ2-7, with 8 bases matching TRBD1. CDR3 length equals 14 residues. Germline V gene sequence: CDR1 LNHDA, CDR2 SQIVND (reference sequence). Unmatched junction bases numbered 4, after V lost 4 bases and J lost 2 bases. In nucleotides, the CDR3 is TGTGCCAGTAGTACCCGACAGGGGACCTACGAGCAGTACTTC. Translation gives CASSTRQGTYEQYF. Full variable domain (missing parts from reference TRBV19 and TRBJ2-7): DGGITQSPKYLFRKEGQNVTLSCEQNLNHDAMYWYRQDPGQGLRLIYYSQIVNDFQKGDIAEGYSVSREKKESFPLTVTSAQKNPTAFYLCASSTRQGTYEQYFGPGTRLTVT.

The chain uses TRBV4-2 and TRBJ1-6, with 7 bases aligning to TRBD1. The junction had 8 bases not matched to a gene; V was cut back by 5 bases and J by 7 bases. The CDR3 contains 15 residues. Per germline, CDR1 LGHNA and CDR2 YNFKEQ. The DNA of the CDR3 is TGTGCCAGCAGCTACGCGGGACAGACCAATTCACCCCTCCACTTT. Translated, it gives CASSYAGQTNSPLHF.

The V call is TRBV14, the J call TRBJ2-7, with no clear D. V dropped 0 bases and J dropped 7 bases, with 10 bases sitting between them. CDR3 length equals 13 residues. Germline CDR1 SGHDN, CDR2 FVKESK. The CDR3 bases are TGTGCCAGCAGCCAAGATCTTGTCGGGGAGCAGTACTTC. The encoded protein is CASSQDLVGEQYF.

The CDR3 loop is CASSPDSGTAGELFF. The CDR3 DNA sequence: TGCGCCAGCAGCCCAGATAGCGGGACCGCCGGGGAGCTGTTTTTT. The V call is TRBV4-3, the J call TRBJ2-2; 8 bases are a match to TRBD2. The ends lost 4 bases at V and 6 bases at J; junction bases unmatched: 7. Germline CDR1 is LGHNA and CDR2 is YSLEER. This CDR3 has 15 residues.

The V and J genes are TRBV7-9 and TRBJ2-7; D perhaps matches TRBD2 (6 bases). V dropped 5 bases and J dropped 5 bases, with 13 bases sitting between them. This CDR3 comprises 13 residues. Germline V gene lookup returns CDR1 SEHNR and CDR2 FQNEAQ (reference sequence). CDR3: CASSPGVGDEQYF. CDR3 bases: TGTGCCAGCAGCCCGGGGGTCGGAGACGAGCAGTACTTC. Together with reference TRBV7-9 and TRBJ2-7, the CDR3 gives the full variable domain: DTGVSQNPRHKITKRGQNVTFRCDPISEHNRLYWYRQTLGQGPEFLTYFQNEAQLEKSRLLSDRFSAERPKGSFSTLEIQRTEQGDSAMYLCASSPGVGDEQYFGPGTRLTVT.

CDR3 nucleotide sequence: TGTGCCAGCAGCTTCGAATCGGGATATTCACCCCTCCACTTT. It codes for CASSFESGYSPLHF. J is TRBJ1-6 and V is TRBV7-9; D is uncertain. The length of the CDR3 is 14 residues. V gave up 3 bases and J gave up 8 bases, with 11 bases separating them. Germline V gene lookup returns CDR1 SEHNR and CDR2 FQNEAQ (reference sequence).

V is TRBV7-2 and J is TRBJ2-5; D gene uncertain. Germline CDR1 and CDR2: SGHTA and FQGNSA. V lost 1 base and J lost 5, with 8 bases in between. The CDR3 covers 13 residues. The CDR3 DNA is TGTGCCAGCAGCTTAGACCAGGTGGAGACCCAGTACTTC. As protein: CASSLDQVETQYF.

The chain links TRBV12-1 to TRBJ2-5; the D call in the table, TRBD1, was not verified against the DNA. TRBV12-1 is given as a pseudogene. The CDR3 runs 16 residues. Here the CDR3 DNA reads TGTGCCAGCAGCTCCGAGACAGGGCCACTGGGGGAGACCCAGTACTTC. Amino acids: CASSSETGPLGETQYF.

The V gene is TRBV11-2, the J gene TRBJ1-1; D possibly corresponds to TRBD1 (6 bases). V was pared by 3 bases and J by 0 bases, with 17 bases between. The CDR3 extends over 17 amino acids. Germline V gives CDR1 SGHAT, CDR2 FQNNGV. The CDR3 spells CASSFLQGRWMNTEAFF. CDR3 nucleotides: TGTGCCAGCAGCTTTTTACAGGGCAGGTGGATGAACACTGAAGCTTTCTTT.

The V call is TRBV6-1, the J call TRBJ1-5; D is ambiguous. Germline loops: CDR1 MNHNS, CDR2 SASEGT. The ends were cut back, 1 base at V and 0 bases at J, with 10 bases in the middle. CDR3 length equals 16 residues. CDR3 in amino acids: CASSEVGSYSNQPQHF. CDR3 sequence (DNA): TGTGCCAGCAGTGAAGTGGGATCTTATAGCAATCAGCCCCAGCATTTT.

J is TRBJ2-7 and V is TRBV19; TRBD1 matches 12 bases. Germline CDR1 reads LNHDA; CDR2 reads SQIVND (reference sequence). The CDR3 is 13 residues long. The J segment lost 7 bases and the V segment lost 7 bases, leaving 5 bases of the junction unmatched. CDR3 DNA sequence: TGTGCCAGTAAGGGGACAGGGGGCCGGGAGCAGTACTTC. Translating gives CASKGTGGREQYF.

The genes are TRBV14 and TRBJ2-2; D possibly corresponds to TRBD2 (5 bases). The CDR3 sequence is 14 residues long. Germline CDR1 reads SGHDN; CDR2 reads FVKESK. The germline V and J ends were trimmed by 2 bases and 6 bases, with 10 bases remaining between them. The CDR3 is CASSQKKLAGELFF. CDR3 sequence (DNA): TGTGCCAGCAGCCAAAAGAAACTAGCCGGGGAGCTGTTTTTT.

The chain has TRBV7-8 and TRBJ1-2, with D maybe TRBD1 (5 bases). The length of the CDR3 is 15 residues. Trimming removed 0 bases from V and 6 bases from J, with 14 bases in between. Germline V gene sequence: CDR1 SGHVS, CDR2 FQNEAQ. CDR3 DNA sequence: TGTGCCAGCAGCTTAGCGTCTGGGACGGTGGATGGCTACACCTTC. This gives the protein CASSLASGTVDGYTF.

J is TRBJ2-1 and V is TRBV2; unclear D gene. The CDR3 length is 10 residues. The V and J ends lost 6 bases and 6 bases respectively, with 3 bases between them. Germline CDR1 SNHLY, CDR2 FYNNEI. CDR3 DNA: TGTGCCAGCAGAAGCAATGAGCAGTTCTTC. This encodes CASRSNEQFF.

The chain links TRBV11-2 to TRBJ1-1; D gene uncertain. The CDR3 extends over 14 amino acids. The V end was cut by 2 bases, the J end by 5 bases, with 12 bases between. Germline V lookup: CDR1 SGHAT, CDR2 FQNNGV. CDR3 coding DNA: TGTGCCAGCAGCTTAAGTATCGGCATTACTGAAGCTTTCTTT. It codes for CASSLSIGITEAFF. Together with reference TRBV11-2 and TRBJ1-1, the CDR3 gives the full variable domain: EAGVAQSPRYKIIEKRQSVAFWCNPISGHATLYWYQQILGQGPKLLIQFQNNGVVDDSQLPKDRFSAERLKGVDSTLKIQPAKLEDSAVYLCASSLSIGITEAFFGQGTRLTVV.

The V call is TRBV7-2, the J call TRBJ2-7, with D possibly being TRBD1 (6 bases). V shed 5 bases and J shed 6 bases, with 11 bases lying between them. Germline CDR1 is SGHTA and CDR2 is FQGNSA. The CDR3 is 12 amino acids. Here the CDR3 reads CASSLKGGEQYF. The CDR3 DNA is TGTGCCAGCAGCCTCAAAGGGGGCGAGCAGTACTTC.

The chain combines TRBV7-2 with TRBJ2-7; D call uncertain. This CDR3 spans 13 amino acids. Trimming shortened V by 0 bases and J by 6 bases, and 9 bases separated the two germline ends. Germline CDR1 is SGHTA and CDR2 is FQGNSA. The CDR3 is CASSLAGVVEQYF. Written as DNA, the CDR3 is TGTGCCAGCAGCTTAGCAGGAGTGGTCGAGCAGTACTTC.

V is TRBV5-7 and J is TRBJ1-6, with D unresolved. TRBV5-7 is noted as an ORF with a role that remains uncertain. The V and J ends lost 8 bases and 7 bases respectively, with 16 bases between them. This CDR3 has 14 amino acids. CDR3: CASPLGGLNSPLHF. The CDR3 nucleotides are TGTGCCAGTCCGCTGGGAGGGCTCAATTCACCCCTCCACTTT.

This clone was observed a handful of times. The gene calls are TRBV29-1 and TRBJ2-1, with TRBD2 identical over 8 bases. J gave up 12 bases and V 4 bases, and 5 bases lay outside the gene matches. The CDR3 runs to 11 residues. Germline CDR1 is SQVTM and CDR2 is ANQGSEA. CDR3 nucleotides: TGCAGCGTTGGCCTAGCGGGTCTGCAGTTCTTC. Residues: CSVGLAGLQFF.

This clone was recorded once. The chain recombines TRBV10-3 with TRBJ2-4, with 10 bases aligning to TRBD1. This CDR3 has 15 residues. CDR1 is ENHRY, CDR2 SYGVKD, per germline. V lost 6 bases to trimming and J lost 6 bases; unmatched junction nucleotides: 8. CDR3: CAIRTGQGVGNIQYF. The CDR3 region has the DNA TGTGCCATCAGGACCGGACAGGGGGTTGGAAACATTCAGTACTTC.

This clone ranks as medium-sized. The CDR3: CASSLGLGLAFEQFF. Written as DNA, the CDR3 is TGTGCCAGCAGCTTAGGTTTGGGACTAGCATTTGAGCAGTTCTTC. This sequence joins TRBV7-9 and TRBJ2-1, with 9 bases aligning to TRBD2. The germline gives CDR1 SEHNR, CDR2 FQNEAQ (reference sequence). The CDR3 extends over 15 amino acids. Germline trimming cut 1 base from V and 9 bases from J; bases unmatched to any gene: 7.

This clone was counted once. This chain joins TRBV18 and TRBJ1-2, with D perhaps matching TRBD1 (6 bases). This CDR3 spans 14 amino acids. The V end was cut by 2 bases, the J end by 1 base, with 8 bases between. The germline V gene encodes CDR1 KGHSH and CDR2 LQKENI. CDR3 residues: CASSPDRNNYGYTF. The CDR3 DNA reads TGTGCCAGCTCACCAGACAGGAATAACTATGGCTACACCTTC.